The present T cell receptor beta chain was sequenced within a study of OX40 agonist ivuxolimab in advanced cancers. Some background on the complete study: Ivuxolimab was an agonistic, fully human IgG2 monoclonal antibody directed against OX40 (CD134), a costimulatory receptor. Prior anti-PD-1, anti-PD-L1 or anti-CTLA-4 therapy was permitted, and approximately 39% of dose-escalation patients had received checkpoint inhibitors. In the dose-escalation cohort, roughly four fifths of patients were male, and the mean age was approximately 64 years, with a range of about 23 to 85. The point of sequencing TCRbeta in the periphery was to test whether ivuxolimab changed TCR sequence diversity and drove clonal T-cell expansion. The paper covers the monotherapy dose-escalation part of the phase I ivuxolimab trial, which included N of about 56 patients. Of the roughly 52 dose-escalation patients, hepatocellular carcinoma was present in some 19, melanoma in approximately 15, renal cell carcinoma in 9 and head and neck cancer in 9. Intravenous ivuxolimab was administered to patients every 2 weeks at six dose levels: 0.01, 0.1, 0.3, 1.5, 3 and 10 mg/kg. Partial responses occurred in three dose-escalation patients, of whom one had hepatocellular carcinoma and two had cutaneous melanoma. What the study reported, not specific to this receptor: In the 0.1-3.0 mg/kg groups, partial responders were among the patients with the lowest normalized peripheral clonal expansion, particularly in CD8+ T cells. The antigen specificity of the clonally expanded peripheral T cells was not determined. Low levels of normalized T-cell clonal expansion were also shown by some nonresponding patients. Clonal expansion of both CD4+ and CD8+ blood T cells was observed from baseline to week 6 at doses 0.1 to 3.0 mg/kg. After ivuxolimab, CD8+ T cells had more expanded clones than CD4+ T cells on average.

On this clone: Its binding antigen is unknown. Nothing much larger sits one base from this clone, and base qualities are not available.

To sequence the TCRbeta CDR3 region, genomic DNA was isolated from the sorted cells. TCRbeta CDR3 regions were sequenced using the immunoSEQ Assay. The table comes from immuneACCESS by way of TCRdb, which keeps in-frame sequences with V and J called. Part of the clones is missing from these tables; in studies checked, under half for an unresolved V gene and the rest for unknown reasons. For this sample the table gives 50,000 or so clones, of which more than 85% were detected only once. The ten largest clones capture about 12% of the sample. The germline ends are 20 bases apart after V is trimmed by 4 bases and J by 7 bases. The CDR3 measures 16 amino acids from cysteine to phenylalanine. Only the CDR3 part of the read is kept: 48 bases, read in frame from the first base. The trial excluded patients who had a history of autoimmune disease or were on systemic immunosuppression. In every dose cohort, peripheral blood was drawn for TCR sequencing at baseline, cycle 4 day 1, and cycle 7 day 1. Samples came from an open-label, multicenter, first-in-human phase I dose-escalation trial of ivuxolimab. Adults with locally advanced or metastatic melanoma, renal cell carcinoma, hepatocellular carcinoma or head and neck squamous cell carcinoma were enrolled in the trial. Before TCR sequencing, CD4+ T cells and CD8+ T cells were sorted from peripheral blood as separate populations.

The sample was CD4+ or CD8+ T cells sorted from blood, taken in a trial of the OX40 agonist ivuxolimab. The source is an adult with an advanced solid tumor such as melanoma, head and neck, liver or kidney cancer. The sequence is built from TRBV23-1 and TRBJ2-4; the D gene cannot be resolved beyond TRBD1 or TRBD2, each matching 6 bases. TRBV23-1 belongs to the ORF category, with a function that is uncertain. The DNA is TGCGCCAGCAGTCGCACCCATCGGGGGCGGTCGAACATTCAGTACTTC. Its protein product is CASSRTHRGRSNIQYF.